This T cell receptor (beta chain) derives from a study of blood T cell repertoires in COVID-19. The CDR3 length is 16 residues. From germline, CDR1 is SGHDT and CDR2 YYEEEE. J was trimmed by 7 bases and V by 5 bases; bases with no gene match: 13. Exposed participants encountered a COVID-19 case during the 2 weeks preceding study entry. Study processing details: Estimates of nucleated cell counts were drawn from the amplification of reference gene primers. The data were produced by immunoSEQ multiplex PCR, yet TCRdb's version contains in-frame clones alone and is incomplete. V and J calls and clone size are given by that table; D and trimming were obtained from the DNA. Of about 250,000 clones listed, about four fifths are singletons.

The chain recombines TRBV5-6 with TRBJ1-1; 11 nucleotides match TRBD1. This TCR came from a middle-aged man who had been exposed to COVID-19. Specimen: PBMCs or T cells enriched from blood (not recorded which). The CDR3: CASSYRTGGPFSEAFF. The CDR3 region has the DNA TGTGCCAGCAGTTACCGGACAGGGGGCCCTTTTAGTGAAGCTTTCTTT. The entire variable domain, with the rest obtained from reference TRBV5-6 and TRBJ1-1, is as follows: DAGVTQSPTHLIKTRGQQVTLRCSPKSGHDTVSWYQQALGQGPQFIFQYYEEEERQRGNFPDRFSGHQFPNYSSELNVNALLLGDSALYLCASSYRTGGPFSEAFFGQGTRLTVV.